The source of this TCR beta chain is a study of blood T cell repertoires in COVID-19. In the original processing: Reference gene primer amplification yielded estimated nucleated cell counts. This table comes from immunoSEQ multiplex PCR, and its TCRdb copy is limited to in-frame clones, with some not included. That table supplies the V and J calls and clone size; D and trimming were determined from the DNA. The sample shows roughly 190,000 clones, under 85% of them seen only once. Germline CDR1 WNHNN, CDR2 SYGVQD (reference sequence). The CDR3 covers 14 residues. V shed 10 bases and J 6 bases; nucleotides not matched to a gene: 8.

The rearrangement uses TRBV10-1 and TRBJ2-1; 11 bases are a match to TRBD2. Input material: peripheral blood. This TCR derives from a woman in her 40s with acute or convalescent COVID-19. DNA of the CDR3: TGCGCCACCTTAGCGGGAGGGCCGGGCAATGAGCAGTTCTTC. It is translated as CATLAGGPGNEQFF.